This T cell receptor beta chain emerged from a study of T cell repertoires in cytomegalovirus infection. MiXCR was run by TCRdb on the reads, yielding one entry per CDR3 protein. This sample has under 350,000 distinct CDR3 sequences; approximately 10% occur once, and the top ten carry approximately 2.4%. J was trimmed by 1 base and V by 6 bases; bases with no gene match: 9. The germline CDR1 and CDR2 sequences are DFQATT and SNEGSKA (reference sequence). The CDR3 is 16 residues long. In this sample, this clonotype turned up a few times. The chain carries TRBV20-1 and TRBJ2-1; TRBD1 aligns across 10 bases. The TCR originated in a human donor in good health (CMV status not recorded). Some clones in this sample may be carry-over from other donors' samples. Sequencing was done on a sample of PBMCs. The CDR3 nucleotides read TGCAGTGCGCAGTCCCCGGGACAGGGGTCCTACAATGAGCAGTTCTTC. As protein: CSAQSPGQGSYNEQFF.